This T cell receptor beta chain was recovered during a study of T cell responses to AZD1222 COVID-19 vaccine. Findings and limits, study-wide: The study sampled repertoires only after the peak T cell response.

Of note for this clone: Its antigen is undetermined.

This CDR3 comprises 12 residues. V lost 7 bases, J lost 7 bases, and 12 bases lay in between. Germline CDR1 SGHTS, CDR2 YDEGEE. Repertoires were generated with immunoSEQ multiplex PCR, while TCRdb's copy carries only in-frame clones and drops some. The sample holds 200,000 to 300,000 clones; more than 85% are singletons and the top ten take roughly 0.51%. The rearrangement joins TRBV5-8 to TRBJ1-5; D is perhaps TRBD1 (5 bases). The sequencing here drew on peripheral blood, taken on day 0 of AZD1222 vaccination. The TCR comes from an adult in good health. The CDR3 DNA is TGTGCCAGCCTTGGGGCTGGACAGCCCCAGCATTTT. Amino acid sequence: CASLGAGQPQHF.